This TCR beta chain was retrieved from a study of T-cell reconstitution after alpha-beta-depleted transplantation in children. CDR1 and CDR2 from the germline V gene are SQVTM and ANQGSEA. Trimming removed 3 bases from V and 0 bases from J, with 3 bases in between. The CDR3 sequence is 13 residues long. This clonotype was found many times. Preparing the TCRbeta library involved the use of unique molecular identifiers. TCRdb re-analysed the PCR reads in MiXCR, keeping a single row per CDR3 protein. The table shows about 420,000 distinct CDR3 sequences, with approximately 11% occurring only once. The source of this sequence is a human donor who donated a stem cell graft to a child with acute myeloid leukemia. V is TRBV29-1 and J is TRBJ2-6; D remains ambiguous. The specimen comprised PBMCs from the stem cell graft donor, sampled from the stem cell graft. Here the CDR3 DNA reads TGCAGCGTTGAGTCCTCTGGGGCCAACGTCCTGACTTTC. Translation gives CSVESSGANVLTF.